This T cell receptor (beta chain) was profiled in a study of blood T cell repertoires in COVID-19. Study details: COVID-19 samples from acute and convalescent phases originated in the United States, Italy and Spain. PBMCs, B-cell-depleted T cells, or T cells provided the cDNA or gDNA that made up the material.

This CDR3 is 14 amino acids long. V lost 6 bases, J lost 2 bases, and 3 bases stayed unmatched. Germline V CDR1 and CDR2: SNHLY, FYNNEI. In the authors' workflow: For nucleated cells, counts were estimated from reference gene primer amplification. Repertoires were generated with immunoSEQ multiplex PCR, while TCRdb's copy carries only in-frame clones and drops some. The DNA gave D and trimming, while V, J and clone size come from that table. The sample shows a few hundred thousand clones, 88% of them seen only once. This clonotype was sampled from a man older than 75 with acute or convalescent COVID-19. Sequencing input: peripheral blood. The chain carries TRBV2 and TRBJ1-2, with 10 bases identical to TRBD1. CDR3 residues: CASSGTGDNYGYTF. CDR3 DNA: TGTGCCAGCAGCGGGACAGGGGACAACTATGGCTACACCTTC.